This T cell receptor beta chain was retrieved from a study of shared clonotypes between healthy human individuals. Study results and caveats: It was observed that approximately 5% of naive CD4 clonotypes were shared across a handful of donors.

This CDR3 has 13 residues. The germline V gene has CDR1 PRHDT and CDR2 FYEKMQ (reference sequence). Trimming at V came to 6 bases and at J to 1 base, leaving 1 base not matched to a gene. Every donor, a Caucasian adult, lived in Nashville, Tennessee. The assay was run at deep level. For every subset, genomic DNA was evenly distributed across several immunoSEQ plates. Method: immunoSEQ multiplex PCR; TCRdb's copy keeps in-frame clones and lacks some. This table has roughly 650,000 clones, approximately 97% appearing once. As to this clone: Its target is not known.

This chain uses TRBV13 with TRBJ2-3; 7 positions agree with TRBD1. Sequencing was performed on naive CD4+ T cells sorted from blood. The subset here: CD45RA+ positively selected. The source is a woman aged 25-40 years in good health. The CDR3: CASRGTGTDTQYF. CDR3 DNA sequence: TGTGCCAGCAGAGGGACAGGCACAGATACGCAGTATTTT.